A selection of T cell receptor beta chains follows, all from one sample in a study of spatial heterogeneity in lung cancer. Each CDR3 protein gets one entry after TCRdb re-called the 5' RACE reads with MiXCR. Of roughly 2,500 distinct CDR3 sequences listed, roughly 5.8% were seen once; the top ten hold around a sixth. Sequences were derived from lung tumor tissue, sampled at surgery. These receptors came from a male donor with early-stage non-small cell lung cancer. Each CDR3 is given with its conserved first and last residue. D genes are given only for firm matches. Not every row has a clone size; where given, it reads once, few, many or a size class.

D gene	clone size	V gene	J gene	CDR3 DNA	CDR3 protein
-	many	TRBV11-3	TRBJ2-7	TGTGCCAGCAGCTTAGGAGGCAGCTCCTACGAGCAGTACTTC	CASSLGGSSYEQYF
TRBD1	medium-sized	TRBV27	TRBJ2-4	TGTGCCAGCGCAACCGGGACAGGGGGTAACATTCAGTACTTC	CASATGTGGNIQYF
-	medium-sized	TRBV5-1	TRBJ1-2	TGCGCCAGCAGCGACCGGGACGATACTGGCTACACCTTC	CASSDRDDTGYTF
TRBD2	medium-sized	TRBV4-2	TRBJ2-1	TGTGCCAGCAGCCGAGCGGGAGGGCCCTCCAATGAGCAGTTCTTC	CASSRAGGPSNEQFF
TRBD2	many	TRBV10-3	TRBJ2-2	TGTGCCATCAGCGAAGGGACTAGCGGGAAGAACACCGGGGAGCTGTTTTTT	CAISEGTSGKNTGELFF
TRBD1	medium-sized	TRBV5-1	TRBJ1-1	TGCGCCAGCAGCCGTCAGGGGGGAAACACTGAAGCTTTCTTT	CASSRQGGNTEAFF
-	medium-sized	TRBV15	TRBJ2-3	TGTGCCACCAACGATAGGGGGACAGATACGCAGTATTTT	CATNDRGTDTQYF
-	medium-sized	TRBV7-9	TRBJ2-2	TGTGCCAGCAGCTTAGGCGTGGATTTGCGCACCGGGGAGCTGTTTTTT	CASSLGVDLRTGELFF
TRBD2	medium-sized	TRBV7-2	TRBJ2-3	TGTGCCAGCAGCCCTAGCGGGCGGAGCACAGATACGCAGTATTTT	CASSPSGRSTDTQYF
-	medium-sized	TRBV20-1	TRBJ1-5	TGCAGTGCTAGCGGGTCTGGCGGCGGCAATCAGCCCCAGCATTTT	CSASGSGGGNQPQHF
-	many	TRBV7-2	TRBJ1-2	TGTGCCAGCAGTTTCCCTACAGGGACGAATTCCTATGGCTACACCTTC	CASSFPTGTNSYGYTF
-	few	TRBV6-4	TRBJ2-6	TGTGCCAGCACCCCGGAGGGAGGAGAGGGGGCCAACGTCCTGACTTTC	CASTPEGGEGANVLTF
-	medium-sized	TRBV11-2	TRBJ2-5	TGTGCCAGCAGCTTAAATCTACAGGGAGAAGAGACCCAGTACTTC	CASSLNLQGEETQYF
TRBD2	medium-sized	TRBV6-2/TRBV6-3	TRBJ2-1	TGTGCCAGCAGGCCACTAGCGACCCCCCACAATGAGCAGTTCTTC	CASRPLATPHNEQFF
-	hyperexpanded	TRBV20-1	TRBJ2-3	TGCAGTGCTAGAGATATGGCCCGGGCGGCTACGCAGTATTTT	CSARDMARAATQYF
-	-	TRBV20-1	TRBJ2-1	TGCAGTGCTAGAGTCCCGAGCGGTGACTCCTACAATGAGCAGTTC	CSARVPSGDSYNEQF
TRBD1	medium-sized	TRBV20-1	TRBJ1-5	TGCAGTGCTAGTGAACGAGGACAGGGGTGGCAGCCCCAGCATTTT	CSASERGQGWQPQHF
TRBD1	large	TRBV20-1	TRBJ1-1	TGCAGTGCTAGGGGGACAGGGGAAACTGAAGCTTTCTTT	CSARGTGETEAFF
-	many	TRBV18	TRBJ2-7	TGTGCCAGCTCAAGGGAAGGGGGGAGCTCCTACGAGCAGTACTTC	CASSREGGSSYEQYF